Listed below are T cell receptor beta chains from one sample, sequenced in a study of metastatic and nonmetastatic thyroid tumors. TCRdb re-clonotyped the PCR reads through MiXCR. Of 35,000 to 40,000 clones in the sample, about 24% are singletons; the top ten hold around 10%. Material for sequencing was blood. Receptors originate from a female donor with papillary thyroid cancer or a benign thyroid nodule (not recorded which). Some clones in this sample may be carry-over from other donors' samples. Both conserved end residues are part of each CDR3. Fields, in order: D gene, J gene, clone size, V gene, CDR3 protein, CDR3 DNA. The D gene is left open where the match is weak. Size tells how often a clone was seen (once, few, many) or the class of an expanded clone, and some rows leave it out.

D: -; J: TRBJ1-4; size: once; V: TRBV5-5; CDR3: CASSPVSVTTNEKLFF; DNA: TGTGCCAGCAGCCCCGTTTCCGTAACAACTAATGAAAAACTGTTTTTT
D: TRBD2; J: TRBJ2-2; size: few; V: TRBV12-3/TRBV12-4; CDR3: CASSPLAGGLTGELFF; DNA: TGTGCCAGCAGTCCTCTAGCGGGAGGGCTCACCGGGGAGCTGTTTTTT
D: -; J: TRBJ1-2; size: few; V: TRBV27; CDR3: CASSPGPIKYGYTF; DNA: TGTGCCAGCAGCCCTGGGCCGATAAAATATGGCTACACCTTC
D: -; J: TRBJ2-7; size: many; V: TRBV20-1; CDR3: CSAISQSTDYEQYF; DNA: TGCAGTGCTATCTCACAGTCAACCGACTACGAGCAGTACTTC
D: -; J: TRBJ2-5; size: -; V: TRBV2; CDR3: CASSEALAGVETQYF; DNA: TGTGCCAGCAGTGAAGCTCTCGCAGGTGTGGAGACCCAGTACTTC
D: TRBD1; J: TRBJ1-2; size: -; V: TRBV6-1; CDR3: CASSQVGGSGYTF; DNA: TGTGCCAGCAGCCAAGTAGGGGGCAGTGGCTACACCTTC
D: -; J: TRBJ2-7; size: -; V: TRBV10-3; CDR3: CAISESVGNEQYF; DNA: TGTGCCATCAGTGAGTCTGTAGGTAACGAGCAGTACTTC
D: -; J: TRBJ1-1; size: many; V: TRBV28; CDR3: CASKLRGLRREAFF; DNA: TGTGCCAGCAAGTTGCGGGGGTTGCGTCGAGAAGCTTTCTTT
D: TRBD1; J: TRBJ1-4; size: -; V: TRBV28; CDR3: CASRTQGATNEKLFF; DNA: TGTGCCAGCAGAACTCAGGGGGCAACTAATGAAAAACTGTTTTTT
D: -; J: TRBJ2-7; size: many; V: TRBV4-3; CDR3: CASSQGAGAKEDEQYF; DNA: TGCGCCAGCAGCCAAGGTGCAGGAGCAAAGGAGGACGAGCAGTACTTC
D: -; J: TRBJ2-5; size: many; V: TRBV27; CDR3: CASSFSGSQETQYF; DNA: TGTGCCAGCAGTTTCTCCGGCAGCCAAGAGACCCAGTACTTC
D: TRBD1; J: TRBJ1-2; size: many; V: TRBV28; CDR3: CASRPDRGTLIYGYTF; DNA: TGTGCCAGCAGACCAGACAGGGGGACCCTTATCTATGGCTACACCTTC
D: TRBD2; J: TRBJ2-3; size: many; V: TRBV4-2; CDR3: CASSQEGLAEPDTQYF; DNA: TGTGCCAGCAGCCAAGAGGGGCTAGCGGAGCCAGATACGCAGTATTTT
D: TRBD1; J: TRBJ1-1; size: many; V: TRBV24-1; CDR3: CATGGEGATEAFF; DNA: TGTGCCACCGGGGGGGAGGGGGCCACTGAAGCTTTCTTT
D: TRBD1; J: TRBJ2-2; size: few; V: TRBV10-3; CDR3: CAISRPGQGVTRELFF; DNA: TGTGCCATCAGTCGACCGGGACAGGGGGTCACCCGGGAGCTGTTTTTC
D: -; J: TRBJ2-2; size: -; V: TRBV7-6; CDR3: CASRSGGVGLNTVELFF; DNA: TGTGCCAGCAGGTCCGGCGGAGTGGGCCTGAACACCGTGGAGCTGTTTTTT
D: TRBD2; J: TRBJ2-1; size: -; V: TRBV19; CDR3: CASSIGLGSGRNEQFF; DNA: TGTGCCAGTAGTATAGGGTTGGGGAGCGGGAGGAATGAGCAGTTCTTC
D: -; J: TRBJ2-7; size: once; V: TRBV18; CDR3: CANSATETYEQYF; DNA: TGTGCCAACTCAGCAACAGAGACTTACGAGCAGTACTTC
D: -; J: TRBJ1-4; size: many; V: TRBV28; CDR3: CASSQEKLFF; DNA: TGTGCCAGCAGCCAGGAAAAACTGTTTTTT
D: TRBD1; J: TRBJ1-5; size: medium-sized; V: TRBV6-1; CDR3: CAIRDRLNQPQHF; DNA: TGTGCCATCCGGGACAGGTTGAATCAGCCCCAGCATTTT
D: -; J: TRBJ1-6; size: few; V: TRBV5-8; CDR3: CASSLAVSSYNSPLHF; DNA: TGTGCCAGCAGCTTGGCCGTGAGCTCCTATAATTCACCCCTCCACTTT
D: TRBD2; J: TRBJ2-3; size: many; V: TRBV6-5; CDR3: CASSYSGSGGAKDTQYF; DNA: TGTGCCAGCAGTTACTCGGGTAGCGGGGGGGCCAAAGATACGCAGTATTTT
D: TRBD2; J: TRBJ2-1; size: -; V: TRBV30; CDR3: CAWSMGASGRSIEQFF; DNA: TGTGCCTGGAGCATGGGGGCTAGCGGGAGGTCTATTGAGCAGTTCTTC
D: -; J: TRBJ1-5; size: few; V: TRBV15; CDR3: CATSRDGEDQPQHF; DNA: TGTGCCACCAGCAGAGATGGAGAGGATCAGCCCCAGCATTTT
D: -; J: TRBJ1-2; size: many; V: TRBV4-2; CDR3: CASSQDTDSGYTF; DNA: TGTGCCAGCAGCCAAGACACCGACTCAGGTTACACCTTC
D: TRBD1; J: TRBJ2-2; size: many; V: TRBV6-2/TRBV6-3; CDR3: CASSYSPGQGTGELFF; DNA: TGTGCCAGCAGTTACTCTCCGGGACAGGGAACCGGGGAGCTGTTTTTT
D: -; J: TRBJ2-5; size: -; V: TRBV6-1; CDR3: CAITLVQETQYF; DNA: TGTGCCATCACCCTAGTTCAAGAGACCCAGTACTTC
D: TRBD1; J: TRBJ2-7; size: few; V: TRBV28; CDR3: CASSPGQRAYEQYF; DNA: TGTGCCAGCAGTCCGGGACAGCGAGCCTACGAGCAGTACTTC
D: TRBD1; J: TRBJ2-7; size: few; V: TRBV6-1; CDR3: CASNSNRGTYEQYF; DNA: TGTGCCAGCAACTCAAACAGGGGCACCTACGAGCAGTACTTC
D: -; J: TRBJ2-1; size: many; V: TRBV24-1; CDR3: CATSDLQSGANEQFF; DNA: TGTGCCACCAGTGATTTGCAATCGGGCGCGAATGAGCAGTTCTTC
D: TRBD2; J: TRBJ2-2; size: many; V: TRBV5-1; CDR3: CASSFSGGDTGELFF; DNA: TGCGCCAGCAGCTTTAGCGGGGGCGACACCGGGGAGCTGTTTTTT
D: -; J: TRBJ1-1; size: once; V: TRBV5-1; CDR3: CASSLTGNLNPSEAFF; DNA: TGCGCCAGCAGCTTGACAGGGAATCTCAACCCGTCTGAAGCTTTCTTT
D: -; J: TRBJ2-7; size: -; V: TRBV7-9; CDR3: CASSLADEQYF; DNA: TGTGCCAGCAGCTTGGCTGACGAGCAGTACTTC
D: TRBD2; J: TRBJ2-7; size: -; V: TRBV4-3; CDR3: CASSHRTSGISYEQYF; DNA: TGCGCCAGCAGCCACCGGACTAGCGGAATCTCCTACGAGCAGTACTTC
D: TRBD1; J: TRBJ2-5; size: few; V: TRBV20-1; CDR3: CSAGPPPVTGVKTQYF; DNA: TGCAGTGCGGGGCCCCCCCCAGTGACAGGGGTGAAGACCCAGTACTTC
D: TRBD1; J: TRBJ1-1; size: medium-sized; V: TRBV7-8; CDR3: CASSLLRGTGGRLNTEAFF; DNA: TGTGCCAGCAGCTTACTACGGGGGACAGGGGGGAGATTGAACACTGAAGCTTTCTTT
D: -; J: TRBJ1-1; size: many; V: TRBV10-3; CDR3: CAISERGGRKGAFF; DNA: TGTGCCATCAGTGAAAGAGGGGGGAGAAAAGGAGCTTTCTTT
D: TRBD2; J: TRBJ2-1; size: few; V: TRBV2; CDR3: CASKRGLAGGMGEQFF; DNA: TGTGCCAGCAAGCGAGGACTAGCGGGAGGGATGGGTGAGCAGTTCTTC
D: TRBD2; J: TRBJ2-1; size: -; V: TRBV12-3/TRBV12-4; CDR3: CASNELAGENEQFF; DNA: TGTGCCAGCAATGAACTAGCGGGAGAAAATGAGCAGTTCTTC
D: -; J: TRBJ1-2; size: many; V: TRBV28; CDR3: CASSLGSNYGYTF; DNA: TGTGCCAGCAGTTTGGGCAGTAACTATGGCTACACCTTC
D: TRBD1; J: TRBJ2-1; size: -; V: TRBV5-1; CDR3: CASSPQGGAENEQFF; DNA: TGCGCCAGCAGCCCTCAAGGGGGCGCAGAGAATGAGCAGTTCTTC
D: -; J: TRBJ2-7; size: medium-sized; V: TRBV27; CDR3: CASRGGYEQYF; DNA: TGTGCCAGCAGAGGAGGGTACGAGCAGTACTTC
D: -; J: TRBJ2-2; size: -; V: TRBV6-2/TRBV6-3; CDR3: CASSYSPPNTGELFF; DNA: TGTGCCAGCAGTTACTCGCCCCCGAACACCGGGGAGCTGTTTTTT
D: -; J: TRBJ1-2; size: many; V: TRBV4-1; CDR3: CASSQAPAGGYTF; DNA: TGCGCCAGCAGCCAAGCCCCCGCCGGGGGCTACACCTTC
D: TRBD2; J: TRBJ2-3; size: -; V: TRBV6-4; CDR3: CGSSDSAGGTDTQYF; DNA: TGTGGCAGCAGTGACTCAGCGGGGGGGACAGATACGCAGTATTTT
D: -; J: TRBJ2-3; size: many; V: TRBV5-1; CDR3: CASSFGTDTQYF; DNA: TGCGCCAGCAGCTTCGGCACAGATACGCAGTATTTT
D: TRBD2; J: TRBJ2-7; size: many; V: TRBV13; CDR3: CASSPGRLPYEQYF; DNA: TGTGCCAGCAGCCCCGGGAGGCTTCCCTACGAGCAGTACTTC
D: TRBD1; J: TRBJ2-7; size: many; V: TRBV5-4; CDR3: CASSGGQGLHEQYF; DNA: TGTGCCAGCAGCGGGGGACAGGGATTACACGAGCAGTACTTC
D: -; J: TRBJ2-4; size: -; V: TRBV28; CDR3: CASSRDHSGVAKNIQYF; DNA: TGTGCCAGCAGCAGGGACCATTCGGGGGTAGCCAAAAACATCCAGTACTTC
D: TRBD2; J: TRBJ2-7; size: -; V: TRBV20-1; CDR3: CSARDLRLAGYEQYF; DNA: TGCAGTGCTAGAGATCTCCGGCTAGCGGGATACGAGCAGTACTTC